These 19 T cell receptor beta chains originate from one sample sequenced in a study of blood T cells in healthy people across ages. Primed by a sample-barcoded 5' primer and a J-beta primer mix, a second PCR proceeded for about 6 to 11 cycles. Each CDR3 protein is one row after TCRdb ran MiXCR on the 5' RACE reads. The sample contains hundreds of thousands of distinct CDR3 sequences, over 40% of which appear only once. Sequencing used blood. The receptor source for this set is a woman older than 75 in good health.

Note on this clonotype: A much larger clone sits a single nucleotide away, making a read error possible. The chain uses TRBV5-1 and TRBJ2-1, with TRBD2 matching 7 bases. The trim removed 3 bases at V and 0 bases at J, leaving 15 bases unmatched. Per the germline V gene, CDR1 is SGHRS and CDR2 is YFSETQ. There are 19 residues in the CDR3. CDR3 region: CASSWMGHGGSYSYNEQFF. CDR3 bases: TGCGCCAGCAGCTGGATGGGGCACGGGGGGTCGTACTCCTACAATGAGCAGTTCTTC.

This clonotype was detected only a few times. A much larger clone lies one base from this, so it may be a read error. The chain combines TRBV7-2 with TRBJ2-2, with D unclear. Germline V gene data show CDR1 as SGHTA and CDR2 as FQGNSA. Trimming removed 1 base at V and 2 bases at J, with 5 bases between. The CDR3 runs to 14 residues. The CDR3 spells CASSLVFNTGELFF. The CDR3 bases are TGTGCCAGCAGCTTAGTATTCAACACCGGGGAGCTGTTTTTT.

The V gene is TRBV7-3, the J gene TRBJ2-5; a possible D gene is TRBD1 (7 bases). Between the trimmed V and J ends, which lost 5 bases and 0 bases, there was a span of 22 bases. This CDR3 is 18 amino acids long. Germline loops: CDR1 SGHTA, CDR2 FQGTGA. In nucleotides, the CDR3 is TGTGCCAGCAGCCAGGGGGGTACTTCCATGCCGTACCAAGAGACCCAGTACTTC. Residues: CASSQGGTSMPYQETQYF.

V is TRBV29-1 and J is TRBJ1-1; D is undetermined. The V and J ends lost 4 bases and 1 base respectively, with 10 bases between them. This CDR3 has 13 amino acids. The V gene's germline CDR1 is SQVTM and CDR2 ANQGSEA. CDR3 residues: CSVGSRANTEAFF. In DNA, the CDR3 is TGCAGCGTTGGGTCAAGAGCGAACACTGAAGCTTTCTTT.

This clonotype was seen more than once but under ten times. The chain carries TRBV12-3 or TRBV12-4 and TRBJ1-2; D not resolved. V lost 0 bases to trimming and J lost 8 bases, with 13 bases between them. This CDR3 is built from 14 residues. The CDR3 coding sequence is TGTGCCAGCAGTTTAGCGGGCGGGTCTCGGGGCTACACCTTC. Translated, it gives CASSLAGGSRGYTF.

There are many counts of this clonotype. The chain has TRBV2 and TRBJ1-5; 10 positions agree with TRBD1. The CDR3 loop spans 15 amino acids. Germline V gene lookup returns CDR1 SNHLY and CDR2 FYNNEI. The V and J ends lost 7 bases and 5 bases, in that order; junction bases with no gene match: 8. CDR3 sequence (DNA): TGTGCCAGCACCTGGGACAGGGGAAGTTATCAGCCCCAGCATTTT. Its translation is CASTWDRGSYQPQHF.

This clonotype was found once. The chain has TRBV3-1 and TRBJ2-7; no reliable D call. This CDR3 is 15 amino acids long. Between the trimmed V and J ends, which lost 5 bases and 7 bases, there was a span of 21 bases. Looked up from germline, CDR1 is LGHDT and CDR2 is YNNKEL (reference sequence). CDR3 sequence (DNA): TGTGCCAGCAGCATCACACCCCACTCCTACAATGAGCAGTACTTC. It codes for CASSITPHSYNEQYF.

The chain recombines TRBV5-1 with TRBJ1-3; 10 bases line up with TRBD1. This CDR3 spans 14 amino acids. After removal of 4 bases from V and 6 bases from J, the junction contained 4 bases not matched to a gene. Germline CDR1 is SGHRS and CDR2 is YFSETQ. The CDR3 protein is CASSPGTGVNTIYF. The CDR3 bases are TGCGCCAGCAGCCCCGGGACAGGGGTAAACACCATATATTTT.

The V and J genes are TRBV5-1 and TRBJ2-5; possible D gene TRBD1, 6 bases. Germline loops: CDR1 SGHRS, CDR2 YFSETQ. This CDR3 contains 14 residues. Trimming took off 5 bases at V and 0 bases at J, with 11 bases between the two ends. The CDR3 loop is CASSSQGYQETQYF. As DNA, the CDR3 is TGCGCCAGCAGTTCACAGGGATACCAAGAGACCCAGTACTTC.

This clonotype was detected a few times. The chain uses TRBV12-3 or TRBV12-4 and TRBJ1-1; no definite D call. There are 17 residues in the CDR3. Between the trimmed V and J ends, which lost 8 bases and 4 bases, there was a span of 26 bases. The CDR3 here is CASCRPGLSASGTEAFF. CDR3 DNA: TGTGCCAGCTGTCGACCGGGTCTCAGTGCATCGGGCACTGAAGCTTTCTTT.

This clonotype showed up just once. The CDR3 reads CASSDPGAMVNSPLHF. DNA for the CDR3: TGTGCCAGCAGTGATCCGGGGGCAATGGTTAATTCACCCCTCCACTTT. The rearrangement links TRBV25-1 to TRBJ1-6; a weak D match, TRBD1 (6 bases). The CDR3 is made up of 16 amino acids. Trimming shortened V by 3 bases and J by 6 bases, and 15 bases separated the two germline ends. Germline CDR1 is MGHDK and CDR2 is SYGVNS.

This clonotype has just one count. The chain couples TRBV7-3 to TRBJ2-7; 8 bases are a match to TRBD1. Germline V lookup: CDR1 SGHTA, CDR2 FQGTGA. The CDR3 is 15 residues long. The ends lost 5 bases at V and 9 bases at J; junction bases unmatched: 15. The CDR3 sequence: CASSPSGTGFIRQYF. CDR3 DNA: TGTGCCAGCAGCCCCTCCGGGACAGGCTTTATTAGGCAGTACTTC.

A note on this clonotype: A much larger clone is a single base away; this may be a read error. The CDR3 DNA is TGTGCCAGCAGCAAACGGGGAACCGGGGAGCTGTTTTTT. This codes for CASSKRGTGELFF. This chain uses TRBV6-6 with TRBJ2-2; D possibly corresponds to TRBD2 (5 bases). The germline gives CDR1 MNHNY, CDR2 SVGAGI (reference sequence). The CDR3 consists of 13 residues. V gave up 6 bases and J gave up 5 bases, with 10 bases separating them.

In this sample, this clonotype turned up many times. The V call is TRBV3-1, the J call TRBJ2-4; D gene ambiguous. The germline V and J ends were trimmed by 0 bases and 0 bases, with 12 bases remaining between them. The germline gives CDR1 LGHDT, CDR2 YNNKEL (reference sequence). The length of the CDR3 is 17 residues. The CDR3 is CASSQDPGSLAKNIQYF. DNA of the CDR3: TGTGCCAGCAGCCAAGATCCTGGCTCTCTAGCCAAAAACATTCAGTACTTC. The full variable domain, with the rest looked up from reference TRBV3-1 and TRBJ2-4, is DTAVSQTPKYLVTQMGNDKSIKCEQNLGHDTMYWYKQDSKKFLKIMFSYNNKELIINETVPNRFSPKSPDKAHLNLHINSLELGDSAVYFCASSQDPGSLAKNIQYFGAGTRLSVL.

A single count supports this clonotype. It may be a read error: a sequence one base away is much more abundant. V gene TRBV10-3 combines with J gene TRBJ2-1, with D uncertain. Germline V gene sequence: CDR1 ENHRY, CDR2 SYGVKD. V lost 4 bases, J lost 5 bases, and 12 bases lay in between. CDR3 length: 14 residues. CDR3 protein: CAISAQANNNEQFF. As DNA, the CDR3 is TGTGCCATCAGTGCCCAAGCTAATAACAATGAGCAGTTCTTC.

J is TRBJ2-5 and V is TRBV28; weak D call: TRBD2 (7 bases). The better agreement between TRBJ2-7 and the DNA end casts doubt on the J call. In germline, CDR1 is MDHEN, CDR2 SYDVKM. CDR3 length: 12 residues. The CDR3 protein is CASSTRGGEQYF. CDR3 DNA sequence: TGTGCCAGCAGTACGAGGGGGGGCGAGCAGTACTTC.

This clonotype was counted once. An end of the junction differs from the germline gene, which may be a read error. CDR3 nucleotides: TGTGCCAGCAGCTTGCAGGCACAAGAGAACACCGGGGAGCTGTTTTTT. Amino acid sequence: CASSLQAQENTGELFF. The gene calls are TRBV5-1 and TRBJ2-2; D gene unclear. The CDR3 contains 16 residues. Looked up from germline, CDR1 is SGHRS and CDR2 is YFSETQ.

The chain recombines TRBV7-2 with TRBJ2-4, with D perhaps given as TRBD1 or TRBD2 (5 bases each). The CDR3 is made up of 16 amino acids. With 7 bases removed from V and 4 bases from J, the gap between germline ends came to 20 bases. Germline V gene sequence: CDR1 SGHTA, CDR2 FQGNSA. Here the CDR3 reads CASTPNGATAKNIQYF. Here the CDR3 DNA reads TGTGCCAGCACCCCAAACGGGGCGACTGCTAAAAACATTCAGTACTTC.

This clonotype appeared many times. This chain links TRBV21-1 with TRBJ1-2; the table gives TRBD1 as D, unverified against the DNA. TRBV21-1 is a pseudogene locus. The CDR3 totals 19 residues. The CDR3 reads CASSKAPGDRLPLNYGYTF. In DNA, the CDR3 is TGTGCCAGCAGCAAAGCCCCTGGGGACAGGCTCCCGCTTAACTATGGCTACACCTTC.